One and the same sample provided the 23 T cell receptor beta chains below, sequenced in a study of early T cells in non-severe SARS-CoV-2 infection. TCRdb reanalysed the 5' RACE reads using MiXCR and keeps one entry per CDR3 protein. The sample gives approximately 73,000 distinct CDR3 sequences, approximately 10% of which show up once; approximately 4.5% is in the top ten. The sample was whole blood. Receptors originate from an adult who was a healthcare worker with PCR-confirmed SARS-CoV-2 infection or an uninfected control (not recorded which).

The chain joins TRBV7-9 to TRBJ2-7; a weak D match, TRBD1 (5 bases). The V end was cut by 5 bases, the J end by 5 bases, with 10 bases between. In germline, CDR1 is SEHNR, CDR2 FQNEAQ (reference sequence). The CDR3 totals 12 residues. CDR3 bases: TGTGCCAGCAGCCGAGACAGTAACGAGCAGTACTTC. This codes for CASSRDSNEQYF. Using reference TRBV7-9 and TRBJ2-7 for the parts outside the CDR3, the full variable domain is DTGVSQNPRHKITKRGQNVTFRCDPISEHNRLYWYRQTLGQGPEFLTYFQNEAQLEKSRLLSDRFSAERPKGSFSTLEIQRTEQGDSAMYLCASSRDSNEQYFGPGTRLTVT.

At least ten counts were recorded for this clonotype. V is TRBV5-5 and J is TRBJ1-2; maybe TRBD1 (5 bases). The CDR3 covers 15 residues. In germline, CDR1 is SGHKS, CDR2 YYEKEE (reference sequence). The V gene lost 5 bases and the J gene lost 2 bases, with 16 bases spanning the gap. The CDR3 is CASRKGLGLNYGYTF. The CDR3 bases are TGTGCCAGCAGAAAGGGGCTTGGCCTAAACTATGGCTACACCTTC.

The chain is built from TRBV6-6 and TRBJ1-4, with 8 bases that match TRBD1. The CDR3 is made up of 14 amino acids. V dropped 2 bases and J dropped 8; count of bases not matched to a gene: 4. Germline CDR1 is MNHNY and CDR2 is SVGAGI (reference sequence). This chain's CDR3 is CASSYQGAGEKLFF. As DNA, the CDR3 is TGTGCCAGCAGTTACCAGGGGGCGGGCGAAAAACTGTTTTTT.

Worth noting for this clonotype: This may be a read error, as it is one base from a much larger clone. The missing conserved phenylalanine or tryptophan at the end of this CDR3 makes a read error likely. The CDR3 region is CASGLDTDYGYTI. As DNA, the CDR3 is TGTGCTAGTGGCCTCGACACGGACTATGGCTACACCATC. This chain links TRBV12-5 with TRBJ1-2; no reliable D call. Germline CDR1 LGHNT, CDR2 FRNRAP. There are 13 residues in the CDR3. V gave up 6 bases and J gave up 3 bases, with 11 bases separating them.

The V call is TRBV18, the J call TRBJ2-5; TRBD1 might be the D (6 bases). Between the trimmed V and J ends, which lost 4 bases and 2 bases, there was a span of 11 bases. Germline CDR1 and CDR2: KGHSH and LQKENI. This CDR3 comprises 14 residues. CDR3 residues: CASSLGHSQETQYF. CDR3 nucleotide sequence: TGTGCCAGCTCACTGGGACACTCACAAGAGACCCAGTACTTC.

This clonotype was detected a few times. CDR3 bases: TGCGCCAGCAGCTTGGCCGGGACAGCGATCTACGAGCAGTACTTC. It yields the protein CASSLAGTAIYEQYF. The chain joins TRBV5-1 to TRBJ2-7, with 7 bases matching TRBD1. The CDR3 runs 15 residues. Germline V gene sequence: CDR1 SGHRS, CDR2 YFSETQ. The V and J ends lost 0 bases and 3 bases, in that order; junction bases with no gene match: 6.

This clonotype was counted only a few times. The rearrangement joins TRBV4-3 to TRBJ2-3, with TRBD1 matching over 7 bases. This CDR3 region has 15 residues. CDR1 is LGHNA and CDR2 is YSLEER in the germline V gene. Losses at the gene ends were 0 bases for V and 5 bases for J; bases not matched to a gene: 5. CDR3 nucleotide sequence: TGCGCCAGCAGCCAAGATCGGGACAGTGAAGATACGCAGTATTTT. Residues: CASSQDRDSEDTQYF.

This chain joins TRBV6-5 and TRBJ2-7, with a weak D call TRBD1 (5 bases). Germline V CDR1 and CDR2: MNHEY, SVGAGI. The germline V and J ends were trimmed by 5 bases and 0 bases, with 14 bases remaining between them. The CDR3 is made up of 15 amino acids. The CDR3 spells CASSHKTDSSYEQYF. For the CDR3, the DNA is TGTGCCAGCAGTCATAAGACAGACAGCTCCTACGAGCAGTACTTC.

Ten or more counts support this clonotype. The chain's CDR3 is CSVEATGTIREETQYF. In nucleotides, the CDR3 is TGCAGCGTTGAGGCGACCGGGACTATCCGCGAAGAGACCCAGTACTTC. The V and J genes are TRBV29-1 and TRBJ2-5; 7 positions agree with TRBD2. The V segment lost 3 bases and the J segment 3 bases; nucleotides outside the gene matches: 13. The CDR3 spans 16 residues. Germline CDR1 and CDR2: SQVTM and ANQGSEA.

The V gene is TRBV19, the J gene TRBJ2-2; D gene unclear. CDR3 length equals 12 residues. V was pared by 7 bases and J by 4 bases, with 7 bases between. Germline CDR1 and CDR2: LNHDA and SQIVND (reference sequence). The CDR3 nucleotides read TGTGCCAGTACTCGCTTCACCGGGGAGCTGTTTTTT. Residues: CASTRFTGELFF. Full variable domain (remainder filled in from reference TRBV19 and TRBJ2-2): DGGITQSPKYLFRKEGQNVTLSCEQNLNHDAMYWYRQDPGQGLRLIYYSQIVNDFQKGDIAEGYSVSREKKESFPLTVTSAQKNPTAFYLCASTRFTGELFFGEGSRLTVL.

This chain links TRBV10-3 with TRBJ1-1; D unclear. The V end was cut by 0 bases, the J end by 6 bases, with 5 bases between. This CDR3 has 12 residues. From germline, CDR1 is ENHRY and CDR2 SYGVKD. The CDR3 bases are TGTGCCATCAGTGAGTCGTGGGCTGAAGCTTTCTTT. It is translated as CAISESWAEAFF.

This clonotype occurred many times. V is TRBV29-1 and J is TRBJ2-1, with D tentatively TRBD1 or TRBD2 (7 bases each). Germline V gives CDR1 SQVTM, CDR2 ANQGSEA. With 3 bases removed from V and 4 bases from J, the gap between germline ends came to 10 bases. The CDR3 spans 13 residues. The CDR3 DNA sequence: TGCAGCGTTGACAGGGGGGGTTACAATGAGCAGTTCTTC. This encodes CSVDRGGYNEQFF.

The chain uses TRBV2 and TRBJ2-6, with a tentative D call TRBD2 (7 bases). The CDR3 covers 18 residues. CDR1 and CDR2 (germline): SNHLY, FYNNEI. Trimming took off 7 bases at V and 2 bases at J, with 21 bases between the two ends. CDR3 sequence (DNA): TGTGCCAGCAATCTCCCTCCGGGGGGCGCAGCTGGGGCCAACGTCCTGACTTTC. Its protein product is CASNLPPGGAAGANVLTF.

There are many counts of this clonotype. J is TRBJ1-4 and V is TRBV3-1; D call uncertain. V was cut by 4 bases and J by 3 bases, with 15 bases left in between. This CDR3 is built from 16 residues. The germline CDR1 and CDR2 sequences are LGHDT and YNNKEL (reference sequence). CDR3: CASSPSSAVPNEKLFF. CDR3 DNA: TGTGCCAGCAGCCCGTCTTCGGCAGTTCCTAATGAAAAACTGTTTTTT.

In its sample, this clonotype was seen a few times. The chain combines TRBV7-9 with TRBJ2-2; D might be TRBD1 (6 bases). From germline, CDR1 is SEHNR and CDR2 FQNEAQ (reference sequence). V was shortened by 5 bases and J by 1 base, with 14 bases between the two germline ends. This CDR3 contains 16 residues. CDR3 sequence reads: CASSTLQGLNTGELFF. CDR3 DNA: TGTGCCAGCAGCACCCTACAGGGATTGAACACCGGGGAGCTGTTTTTT.

This clonotype was counted a few times. This chain connects TRBV7-9 to TRBJ1-4, with 11 positions matching TRBD1. Unmatched junction bases numbered 7, after V lost 5 bases and J lost 8 bases. This CDR3 has 15 residues. Germline loops: CDR1 SEHNR, CDR2 FQNEAQ (reference sequence). Written as DNA, the CDR3 is TGTGCCAGCAGCGGTCTTGGGACAGGGGGGGAAAAACTGTTTTTT. This gives the protein CASSGLGTGGEKLFF.

This clonotype was counted a few times. The V and J genes are TRBV29-1 and TRBJ1-1; 10 nucleotides match TRBD1. Germline lookup yields CDR1 SQVTM and CDR2 ANQGSEA. The CDR3 is 14 residues long. J gave up 5 bases and V 6 bases, and 9 bases lay outside the gene matches. CDR3 nucleotides: TGCAGCGTCTCGCGACAGGGGGCGAATACTGAAGCTTTCTTT. Translation gives CSVSRQGANTEAFF.

The J gene is TRBJ2-4, the V gene TRBV4-1; D gene uncertain. The ends were cut back, 3 bases at V and 0 bases at J, with 9 bases in the middle. The CDR3 is made up of 15 amino acids. Germline values: CDR1 MGHRA, CDR2 YSYEKL. CDR3 protein: CASSHSTIAKNIQYF. The CDR3 nucleotides read TGCGCCAGCAGCCATTCCACTATAGCCAAAAACATTCAGTACTTC.

This chain connects TRBV10-3 to TRBJ1-3; weak D call: TRBD1 (6 bases). Germline-derived CDR1 and CDR2 are ENHRY and SYGVKD. The CDR3 sequence is 14 residues long. With 8 bases removed from V and 0 bases from J, the gap between germline ends came to 11 bases. CDR3 DNA: TGTGCCATCGGAGGGGGTAGCTCTGGAAACACCATATATTTT. This translates into CAIGGGSSGNTIYF.

The V and J genes are TRBV4-3 and TRBJ1-1; 9 nucleotides match TRBD1. The ends lost 1 base at V and 6 bases at J; junction bases unmatched: 18. In germline, CDR1 is LGHNA, CDR2 YSLEER. The CDR3 totals 19 residues. The CDR3 sequence is CASSQGQGVFVPPTPEAFF. DNA for the CDR3: TGCGCCAGCAGCCAAGGACAGGGGGTTTTCGTACCCCCTACACCTGAAGCTTTCTTT.

The J gene is TRBJ2-2, the V gene TRBV6-2 or TRBV6-3; D might be TRBD1 (6 bases). Between the trimmed V and J ends, which lost 8 bases and 0 bases, there was a span of 16 bases. Looked up from germline, CDR1 is MNHEY and CDR2 is SVGEGT. This CDR3 is 16 amino acids long. The CDR3 nucleotides are TGTGCCAGCGATCGACTTCCAGGGGCGAACACCGGGGAGCTGTTTTTT. Its protein product is CASDRLPGANTGELFF.

This clonotype occurred a few times. The rearrangement links TRBV7-2 to TRBJ1-5; tentative D call: TRBD1 (6 bases). This CDR3 comprises 15 residues. The V and J ends lost 4 bases and 4 bases respectively, with 14 bases between them. Germline lookup yields CDR1 SGHTA and CDR2 FQGNSA. CDR3 DNA sequence: TGTGCCAGCAGCTCCATGGCAGGGGTAAATCAGCCCCAGCATTTT. As protein: CASSSMAGVNQPQHF.

The sample holds many counts of this clonotype. The rearrangement uses TRBV18 and TRBJ1-2; no clear D. The V gene's germline CDR1 is KGHSH and CDR2 LQKENI. V gave up 2 bases and J gave up 4 bases, with 8 bases separating them. This CDR3 is 13 amino acids long. The CDR3 nucleotides read TGTGCCAGCTCACCAGGGCCGCGCTATGGCTACACCTTC. This encodes CASSPGPRYGYTF. Supplemented by reference TRBV18 and TRBJ1-2, the full variable domain reads NAGVMQNPRHLVRRRGQEARLRCSPMKGHSHVYWYRQLPEEGLKFMVYLQKENIIDESGMPKERFSAEFPKEGPSILRIQQVVRGDSAAYFCASSPGPRYGYTFGSGTRLTVV.